These T cell receptor beta chains were read from a single sample in a study of post-analysis software for immune sequencing data. Each CDR3 protein is one row after TCRdb ran MiXCR on the PCR reads. Found here are roughly 730,000 distinct CDR3 sequences, 25% to 30% of them singletons; the top ten hold around 0.56%. The specimen was blood. These receptor sequences come from a girl aged 10 to 17 with multiple sclerosis. Both conserved end residues are part of each CDR3. Fields, in order: clone size, D gene, V gene, CDR3 length, J gene, CDR3 DNA, CDR3 protein. The D gene is left open where the match is weak. Not every row has a clone size; where given, it reads once, few, many or a size class.

NA	NA	TRBV6-5	13	TRBJ1-6	TGTGCCAGCAGTTCCTCCAGGGGAGCACCCCTCCACTTT	CASSSSRGAPLHF
NA	NA	TRBV20-1	15	TRBJ2-1	TGCAGTTCAACTTCAGGGCAGGGAACCTACAATGAGCAGTTCTTC	CSSTSGQGTYNEQFF
NA	NA	TRBV29-1	14	TRBJ2-1	TGCAGCGTACGCTTTGCTGTGACCTCCAATGAGCAGTTCTTC	CSVRFAVTSNEQFF
NA	TRBD1	TRBV20-1	15	TRBJ2-5	TGCAGTGCTAGAGATAGGGGGACAGGGGGAGAGACCCAGTACTTC	CSARDRGTGGETQYF
NA	TRBD1	TRBV7-2	15	TRBJ1-2	TGTGCCAGCAGCACCCGGGACAGCCCCTCCTATGGCTACACCTTC	CASSTRDSPSYGYTF
NA	TRBD2	TRBV25-1	15	TRBJ2-5	TGTGCCAGCCACCCCGTTGCGGGAGGTGGAGAGACCCAGTACTTC	CASHPVAGGGETQYF
few	NA	TRBV6-1	12	TRBJ1-2	TGTGCCAGCAGTCCCGGGCCTGGGGGCTACACCTTC	CASSPGPGGYTF
few	NA	TRBV4-1	15	TRBJ2-5	TGCGCCAGCAGCCAAGGGGGGACGGGCACAGAGACCCAGTACTTC	CASSQGGTGTETQYF
many	TRBD2	TRBV29-1	14	TRBJ2-3	TGCAGCGTCGTTACTAGCGGGAGTGGAGATACGCAGTATTTT	CSVVTSGSGDTQYF
NA	NA	TRBV6-5	16	TRBJ2-1	TGTGCCTGCAGTTACTCTGGGACGCGGGGTTACAATGAGCAGTTCTTC	CACSYSGTRGYNEQFF
NA	NA	TRBV6-1	13	TRBJ2-4	TGTGCCAGCAGGGGCGGAGGGGGAAACATTCAGTACTTC	CASRGGGGNIQYF
few	NA	TRBV10-3	16	TRBJ2-1	TGTGCCATCAGTGATTGGGGGGAGAGCTCCTACAATGAGCAGTTCTTC	CAISDWGESSYNEQFF
NA	NA	TRBV5-6	15	TRBJ1-5	TGTGCCAGCAGCCTGGGGGTCAGGAGCAATCAGCCCCAGCATTTT	CASSLGVRSNQPQHF
NA	NA	TRBV7-8	13	TRBJ2-7	TGTGCCAGCAGCTTAGGGGGGGGCTCCGAGCAGTACTTC	CASSLGGGSEQYF
few	NA	TRBV12-3/TRBV12-4	15	TRBJ1-1	TGTGCCAGCAGGAACGGGGGGGCCCCGAACACTGAAGCTTTCTTT	CASRNGGAPNTEAFF
many	TRBD2	TRBV7-2	13	TRBJ2-7	TGTGCCAGCAGCACGGGAGGACGTTACGAGCAGTACTTC	CASSTGGRYEQYF
few	NA	TRBV20-1	11	TRBJ1-2	TGCAGTGCTGGAGGGGGCTATGGCTACACCTTC	CSAGGGYGYTF
few	TRBD1	TRBV12-3/TRBV12-4	15	TRBJ1-6	TGTGCCAGCAGCGGGGACAGGGGGATTGATTCACCCCTCCACTTT	CASSGDRGIDSPLHF
NA	NA	TRBV2	14	TRBJ2-7	TGTGCCAGCAGGGTGGTCGTGAGCTCCTACGAGCAGTACTTC	CASRVVVSSYEQYF
NA	TRBD2	TRBV20-1	17	TRBJ2-7	TGCAGTGCTAGAGATTCCTCCTCGGCGGGAGGGCCGAGTGAGCAGTACTTC	CSARDSSSAGGPSEQYF
NA	TRBD2	TRBV7-2	14	TRBJ2-1	TGTGCCAGCCGCTTATTGCGGGAGTACAATGAGCAGTTCTTC	CASRLLREYNEQFF
NA	NA	TRBV20-1	12	TRBJ2-7	TGCAGTGCTAAAAGGAGGAACTACGAGCAGTACTTC	CSAKRRNYEQYF
NA	NA	TRBV5-5	13	TRBJ1-1	TGTGCCAGCAGCTGGGAGATGGGGACTGAAGCTTTCTTT	CASSWEMGTEAFF
few	TRBD2	TRBV11-2	17	TRBJ2-3	TGTGCCAGCACCTCCCCGGGACTAGCGGGAAACACAGATACGCAGTATTTT	CASTSPGLAGNTDTQYF
few	TRBD2	TRBV6-2/TRBV6-3	16	TRBJ2-1	TGTGCCAGCAGTTATTCGAGTCTAGCGGGAACCAATGAGCAGTTCTTC	CASSYSSLAGTNEQFF
few	NA	TRBV5-5	16	TRBJ1-4	TGTGCCAGCAGCTCATACGTAGGGGCAACTAATGAAAAACTGTTTTTT	CASSSYVGATNEKLFF
few	TRBD1	TRBV2	15	TRBJ1-4	TGTGCCAGCAGTGAAACTCGACAGGGGTTTGAAAAACTGTTTTTT	CASSETRQGFEKLFF
NA	NA	TRBV11-2	11	TRBJ2-5	TGTGCCAGCAGCCCAGGAGCGACCCAGTACTTC	CASSPGATQYF
few	NA	TRBV6-4	13	TRBJ2-7	TGTGCCAGCAGTGACTCACCCACGAGCGGGCAGTACTTC	CASSDSPTSGQYF
NA	NA	TRBV7-9	12	TRBJ2-7	TGTGCCAGCAGCCCCTCGGACGCACGCCAGTACTTC	CASSPSDARQYF
NA	NA	TRBV18	16	TRBJ1-1	TGTGCCAGCTCACCCTCGGCTGGAGCGGTGGACACTGAAGCTTTCTTT	CASSPSAGAVDTEAFF
many	NA	TRBV7-2	15	TRBJ2-1	TGTGCCAGCAGCTTAGCTCTTCGGGGCCACAATGAGCAGTTCTTC	CASSLALRGHNEQFF
once	NA	TRBV12-3/TRBV12-4	16	TRBJ2-2	TGTGCCAGCAGTTTATATCGCGGGGGCGGCACCGGGGAGCTGTTTTTT	CASSLYRGGGTGELFF
NA	TRBD1	TRBV20-1	13	TRBJ2-1	TGCAGTGCAACGGACAGGGGCCACAATGAGCAGTTCTTC	CSATDRGHNEQFF
few	NA	TRBV7-9	14	TRBJ2-7	TGTGCCAGCAGCAAACCCAGGGGATCCTACGAGCAGTACTTC	CASSKPRGSYEQYF
NA	NA	TRBV5-6	15	TRBJ1-2	TGTGCCAGCAGCTTGGAGGAAGGCGGGCGATATGGCTACACCTTC	CASSLEEGGRYGYTF
many	NA	TRBV18	14	TRBJ1-2	TGTGCCAGCTCACCACGGTCCGCGGGCTATGGCTACACCTTC	CASSPRSAGYGYTF
few	NA	TRBV29-1	13	TRBJ1-1	TGCAGCGCTAGCGACACTTTGAACACTGAAGCTTTCTTT	CSASDTLNTEAFF
NA	NA	TRBV29-1	16	TRBJ1-4	TGCAGCGTTGCCGGGACGGCCCCTACAACTAATGAAAAACTGTTTTTT	CSVAGTAPTTNEKLFF
once	NA	TRBV3-1	15	TRBJ2-2	TGTGCCAGCAGCCAAGTAGCAGCGAACACCGGGGAGCTGTTTTTT	CASSQVAANTGELFF
many	NA	TRBV2	12	TRBJ2-6	TGTGCCGCCGGCTCTGGGGCCAACGTCCTGACTTTC	CAAGSGANVLTF
NA	NA	TRBV9	14	TRBJ1-4	TGTGCCAGCAGCCCGACAGAGGGTAATGAAAAACTGTTTTTT	CASSPTEGNEKLFF
few	TRBD1	TRBV6-5	16	TRBJ2-5	TGTGCCAGCAGTTACCGCCGGGCAGGGGGTCAAGAGACCCAGTACTTC	CASSYRRAGGQETQYF
NA	NA	TRBV7-9	12	TRBJ2-7	TGTGCCAGCAGCTGGGCCCTGGGCGAGCAGTACTTC	CASSWALGEQYF
few	NA	TRBV12-3/TRBV12-4	14	TRBJ2-4	TGTGCCAGCAGTTTGAACATAGCCAAAAACATTCAGTACTTC	CASSLNIAKNIQYF
NA	NA	TRBV9	14	TRBJ2-5	TGTGCCAGCAGCCCCGGGTGGATCCAAGAGACCCAGTACTTC	CASSPGWIQETQYF
NA	NA	TRBV7-9	14	TRBJ2-7	TGTGCCAGCAGCTTAGGCAGCAGTTTCTACGAGCAGTACTTC	CASSLGSSFYEQYF
NA	NA	TRBV20-1	12	TRBJ2-5	TGCAGTGCCAGGAGGGAGCAAGAGACCCAGTACTTC	CSARREQETQYF
NA	TRBD1	TRBV27	18	TRBJ1-5	TGTGCCAGCAGCGGAGGGGTGGCGCAGGGGGCCTCAACTCAGCCCCAGCATTTT	CASSGGVAQGASTQPQHF
NA	TRBD2	TRBV12-3/TRBV12-4	14	TRBJ2-1	TGTGCCAGCAGTCCTAGCGGGACCTACAATGAGCAGTTCTTC	CASSPSGTYNEQFF
NA	NA	TRBV6-5	14	TRBJ2-3	TGTGCCACCAACGACCGGGCGGTCACAGATACGCAGTATTTT	CATNDRAVTDTQYF
NA	TRBD1	TRBV28	17	TRBJ2-1	TGTGCCAGCAGTTCACCCGGGACAGAGCCGAAATACAATGAGCAGTTCTTC	CASSSPGTEPKYNEQFF
NA	NA	TRBV7-2	16	TRBJ2-6	TGTGCCAGCAGACTCGGCGGTGGCTCTGGGGCCAACGTCCTGACTTTC	CASRLGGGSGANVLTF